This is a list of T cell receptor beta chains from one sample in a study of blood T cell repertoires in COVID-19. Clones were read by immunoSEQ multiplex PCR, and TCRdb kept only the in-frame ones, dropping some. The profile shows 250,000 to 350,000 clones, 70% to 90% of them singletons. Specimen: peripheral blood. Receptor source: an older woman with COVID-19, enrolled during active disease. The CDR3 runs from the conserved cysteine through the conserved F or W.

>TRBJ2-7|TRBV10-1
CASSAGTGGDEQYF
>TRBJ2-4|TRBV19
CASSDPRTSGGAVAKNIQYF
>TRBJ2-2|TRBV25-1
CASTRTGDTGELFF
>TRBJ2-7|TRBV19
CASSRRPGQGSNEQYF
>TRBJ2-3|TRBV27
CASSPGLAGGRVTDTQYF
>TRBJ2-1|TRBV7-9
CASSLTGWDEQFF
>TRBJ2-2|TRBV19
CASTSGGSGHTGELFF
>TRBJ2-3|TRBV7-8
CASSKGQGSTDTQYF
>TRBJ1-2|TRBV10-3
CAISETGEDGYTF
>TRBJ1-3|TRBV15
CATSRDGQGNGNTIYF
>TRBJ1-6|TRBV6-1
CASSAGTPSSYNSPLHF
>TRBJ2-3|TRBV11-2
CASSLLPTGQDTDTQYF
>TRBJ2-7|TRBV3-1/TRBV3-2
CASSQARGAEQYF
>TRBJ1-6|TRBV11-2
CASSLLTGGRAPLHF
>TRBJ2-7|TRBV6-2/TRBV6-3
CASSYMQGIYEQYF
>TRBJ2-5|TRBV18
CASSRGETQYF
>TRBJ1-5|TRBV5-6
CASSWGTGGQPQHF
>TRBJ1-4|TRBV3-1/TRBV3-2
CASGWGGNEKLFF
>TRBJ2-7|TRBV6-2/TRBV6-3
CASSRGVSSYEQYF
>TRBJ1-5|TRBV24-1
CATSGQNSNQPQHF
>TRBJ2-5|TRBV5-1
CASTNPQGDQETQYF
>TRBJ1-1|TRBV5-1
CASSTTGGRQTEAFF
>TRBJ2-3|TRBV30
CAWMDRRSTDTQYF
>TRBJ2-3|TRBV9
CASSVVGGRTDTQYF
>TRBJ1-3|TRBV29-1
CSVQRGLGNTIYF
>TRBJ2-7|TRBV7-9
CASSSSDRGEQYF
>TRBJ1-5|TRBV10-3
CAISEQGLLHQPQHF
>TRBJ2-3|TRBV3-1/TRBV3-2
CASSQIRGTTETQYF
>TRBJ1-4|TRBV5-1
CASGDRVNEKLFF
>TRBJ1-1|TRBV19
CASRVSEGNTEAFF
>TRBJ2-7|TRBV5-6
CASSLAGTSYEQYF
>TRBJ2-5|TRBV7-2
CASSLLASGGPIQETQYF
>TRBJ1-2|TRBV29-1
CSVARGNYGYTF
>TRBJ2-2|TRBV4-1
CASSQAGGRGNTGELFF
>TRBJ2-7|TRBV19
CASSPLRGGADEQYF
>TRBJ2-5|TRBV9
CASSVAPGSRETQYF
>TRBJ2-7|TRBV2
CASSEQGTYEQYF
>TRBJ1-5|TRBV18
CASSPNRDQPQHF
>TRBJ1-2|TRBV27
CASSLYRDSYGYTF
>TRBJ1-1|TRBV2
CASSPSGGDRGAFF
>TRBJ2-3|TRBV29-1
CSVRDRAGTDTQYF
>TRBJ2-7|TRBV5-4
CASSPSGGTHYEQYF
>TRBJ1-2|TRBV19
CASNRGLYGYTF
>TRBJ2-7|TRBV7-9
CASSPRQGPHEQYF
>TRBJ2-3|TRBV9
CASSAHGGGDTQYF
>TRBJ1-2|TRBV5-8
CASSHTGLDYGYTF